This TCR beta chain was profiled in a study of early T cells in non-severe SARS-CoV-2 infection. V shed 1 base and J 4 bases; nucleotides not matched to a gene: 8. CDR1 is SGHVS and CDR2 is FQNEAQ in the germline V gene. The CDR3 is made up of 16 amino acids. This clonotype was seen more than once but under ten times. cDNA molecules, individually, were tagged with unique molecular identifiers. TCRdb independently ran MiXCR on the 5' RACE reads; one entry per CDR3 protein. This sample has about 67,000 distinct CDR3 sequences, with about 9.9% found just once. The sequenced sample was whole blood. This sequence was found in an adult who was a healthcare worker with PCR-confirmed SARS-CoV-2 infection or an uninfected control (not recorded which). This chain links TRBV7-8 with TRBJ2-7; TRBD1 agrees at 9 bases. The CDR3 nucleotides are TGTGCCAGCAGCTTAGGGGGGACAGGGTGGTCGTACGAGCAGTACTTC. This codes for CASSLGGTGWSYEQYF.